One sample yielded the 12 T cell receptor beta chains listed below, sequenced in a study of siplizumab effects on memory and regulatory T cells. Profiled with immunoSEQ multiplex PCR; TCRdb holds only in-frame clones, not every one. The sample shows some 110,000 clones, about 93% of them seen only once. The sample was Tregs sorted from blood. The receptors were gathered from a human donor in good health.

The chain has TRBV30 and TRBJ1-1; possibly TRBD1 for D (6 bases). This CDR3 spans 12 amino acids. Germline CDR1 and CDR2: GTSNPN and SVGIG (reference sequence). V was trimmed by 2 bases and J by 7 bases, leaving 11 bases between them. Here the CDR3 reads CAWSRGEGEAFF. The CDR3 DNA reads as TGTGCCTGGAGTAGGGGGGAAGGTGAAGCTTTCTTT.

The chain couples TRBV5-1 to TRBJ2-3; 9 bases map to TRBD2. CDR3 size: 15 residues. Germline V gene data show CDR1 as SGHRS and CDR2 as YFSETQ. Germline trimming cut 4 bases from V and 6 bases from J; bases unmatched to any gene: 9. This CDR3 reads CASSPSGRISDTQYF. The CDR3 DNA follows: TGCGCCAGCAGCCCAAGCGGGAGGATTTCGGATACGCAGTATTTT.

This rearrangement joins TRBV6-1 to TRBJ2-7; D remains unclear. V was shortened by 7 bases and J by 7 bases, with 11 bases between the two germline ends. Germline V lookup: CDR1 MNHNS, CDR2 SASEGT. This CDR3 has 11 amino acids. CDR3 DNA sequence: TGTGCCAGCACCGACTTTCTGGAGCAGTACTTC. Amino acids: CASTDFLEQYF.

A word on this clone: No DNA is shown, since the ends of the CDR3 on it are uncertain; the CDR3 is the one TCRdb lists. CDR3 protein: CASSRLGVGTGSVF. The rearrangement joins TRBV6-5 to TRBJ1-5; whether TRBD1, the table's D call, matches the DNA was not checked. Including both end residues, the CDR3 is 14 amino acids long. CDR1 MNHEY and CDR2 SVGAGI come from the germline V gene.

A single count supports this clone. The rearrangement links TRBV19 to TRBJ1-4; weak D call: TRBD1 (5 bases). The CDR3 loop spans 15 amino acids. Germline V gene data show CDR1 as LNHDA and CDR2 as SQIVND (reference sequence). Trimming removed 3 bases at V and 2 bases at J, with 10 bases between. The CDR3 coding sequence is TGTGCCAGTAGTATCCTCCGGGGCACTAATGAAAAACTGTTTTTT. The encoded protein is CASSILRGTNEKLFF. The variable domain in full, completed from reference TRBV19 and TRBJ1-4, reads DGGITQSPKYLFRKEGQNVTLSCEQNLNHDAMYWYRQDPGQGLRLIYYSQIVNDFQKGDIAEGYSVSREKKESFPLTVTSAQKNPTAFYLCASSILRGTNEKLFFGSGTQLSVL.

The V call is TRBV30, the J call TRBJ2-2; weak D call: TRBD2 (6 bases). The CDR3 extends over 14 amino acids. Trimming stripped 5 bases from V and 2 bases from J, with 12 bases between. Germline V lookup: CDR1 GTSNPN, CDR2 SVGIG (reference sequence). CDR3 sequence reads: CAWVRRGNTGELFF. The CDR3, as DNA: TGTGCCTGGGTCAGGAGGGGAAACACCGGGGAGCTGTTTTTT.

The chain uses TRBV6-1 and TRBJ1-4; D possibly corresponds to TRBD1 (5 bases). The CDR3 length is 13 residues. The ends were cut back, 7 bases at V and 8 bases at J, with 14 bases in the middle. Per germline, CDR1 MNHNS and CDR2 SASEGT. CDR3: CASTWGFWEKLFF. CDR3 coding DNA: TGTGCCAGCACCTGGGGGTTTTGGGAAAAACTGTTTTTT.

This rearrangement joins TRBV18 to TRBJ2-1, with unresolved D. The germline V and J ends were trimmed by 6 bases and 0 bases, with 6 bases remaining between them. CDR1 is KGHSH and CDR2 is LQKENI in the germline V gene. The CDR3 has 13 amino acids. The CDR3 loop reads CASSSSSYNEQFF. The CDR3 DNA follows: TGTGCCAGCTCTTCTAGCTCCTACAATGAGCAGTTCTTC.

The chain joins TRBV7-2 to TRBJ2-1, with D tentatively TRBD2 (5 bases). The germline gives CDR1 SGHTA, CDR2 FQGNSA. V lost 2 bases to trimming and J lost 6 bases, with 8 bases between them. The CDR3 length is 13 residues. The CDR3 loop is CASSLLATNEQFF. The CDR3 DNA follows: TGTGCCAGCAGCTTACTAGCAACCAATGAGCAGTTCTTC.

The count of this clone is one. The CDR3 region has the DNA TGTGCCAGTAGTATAGTTGCCAGGTCGAACACCGGGGAGCTGTTTTTT. Translating gives CASSIVARSNTGELFF. The gene calls are TRBV19 and TRBJ2-2; no definite D call. V was shortened by 1 base and J by 0 bases, with 9 bases between the two germline ends. The CDR3 consists of 16 residues. Looked up from germline, CDR1 is LNHDA and CDR2 is SQIVND (reference sequence). Looking up the rest from reference TRBV19 and TRBJ2-2 gives the full variable domain: DGGITQSPKYLFRKEGQNVTLSCEQNLNHDAMYWYRQDPGQGLRLIYYSQIVNDFQKGDIAEGYSVSREKKESFPLTVTSAQKNPTAFYLCASSIVARSNTGELFFGEGSRLTVL.

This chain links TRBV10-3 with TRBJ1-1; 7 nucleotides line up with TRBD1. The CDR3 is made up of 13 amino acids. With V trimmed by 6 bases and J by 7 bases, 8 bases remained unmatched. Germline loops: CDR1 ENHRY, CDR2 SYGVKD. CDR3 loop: CAIRTRDSNEAFF. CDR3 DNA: TGTGCCATCAGAACCCGGGACAGCAATGAAGCTTTCTTT.

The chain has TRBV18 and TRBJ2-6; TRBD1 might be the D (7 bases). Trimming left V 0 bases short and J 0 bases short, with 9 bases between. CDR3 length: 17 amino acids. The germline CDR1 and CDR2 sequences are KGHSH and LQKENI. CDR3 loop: CASSPPRGDSGANVLTF. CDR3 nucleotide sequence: TGTGCCAGCTCACCACCCAGGGGGGACTCTGGGGCCAACGTCCTGACTTTC.